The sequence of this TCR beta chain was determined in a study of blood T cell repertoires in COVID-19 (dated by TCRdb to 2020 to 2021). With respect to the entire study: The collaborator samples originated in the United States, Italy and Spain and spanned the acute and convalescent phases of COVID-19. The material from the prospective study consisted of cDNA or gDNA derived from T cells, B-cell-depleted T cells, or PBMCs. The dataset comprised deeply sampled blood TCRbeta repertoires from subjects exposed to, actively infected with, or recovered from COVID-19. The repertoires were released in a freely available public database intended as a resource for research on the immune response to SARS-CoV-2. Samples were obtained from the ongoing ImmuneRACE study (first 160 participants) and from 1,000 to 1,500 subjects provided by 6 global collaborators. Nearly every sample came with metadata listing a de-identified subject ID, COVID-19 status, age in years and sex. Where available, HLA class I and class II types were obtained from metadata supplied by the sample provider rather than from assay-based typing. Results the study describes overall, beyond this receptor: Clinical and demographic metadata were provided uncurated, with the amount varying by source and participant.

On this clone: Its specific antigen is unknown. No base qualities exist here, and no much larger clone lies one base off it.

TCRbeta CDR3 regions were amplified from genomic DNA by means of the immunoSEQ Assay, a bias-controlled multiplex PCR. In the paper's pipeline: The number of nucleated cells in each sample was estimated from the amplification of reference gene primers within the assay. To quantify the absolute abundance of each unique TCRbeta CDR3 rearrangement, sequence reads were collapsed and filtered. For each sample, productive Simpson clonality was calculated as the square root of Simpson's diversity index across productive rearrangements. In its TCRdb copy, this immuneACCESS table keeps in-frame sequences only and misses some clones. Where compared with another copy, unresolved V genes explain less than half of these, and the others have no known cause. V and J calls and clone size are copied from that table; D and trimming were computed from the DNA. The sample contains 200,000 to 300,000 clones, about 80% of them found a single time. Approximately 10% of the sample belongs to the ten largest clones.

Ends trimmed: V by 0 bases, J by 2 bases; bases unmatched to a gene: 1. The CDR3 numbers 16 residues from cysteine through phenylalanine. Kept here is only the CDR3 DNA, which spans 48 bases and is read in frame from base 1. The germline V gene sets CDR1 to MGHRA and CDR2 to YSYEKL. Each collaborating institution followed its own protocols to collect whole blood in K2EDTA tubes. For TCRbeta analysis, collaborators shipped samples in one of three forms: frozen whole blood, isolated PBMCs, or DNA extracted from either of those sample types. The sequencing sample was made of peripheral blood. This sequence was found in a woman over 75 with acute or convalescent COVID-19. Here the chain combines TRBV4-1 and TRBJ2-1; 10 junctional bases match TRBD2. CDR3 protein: CASSQDTSGTYNEQFF. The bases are TGCGCCAGCAGCCAAGATACTAGCGGGACCTACAATGAGCAGTTCTTC.